This note documents a single TCR beta chain sequence. V was clipped by 8 bases and J by 0 bases, with 13 bases between them. Germline assignment: CDR1 KGHSH and CDR2 LQKENI. The CDR3 sequence is 15 residues long. This sample was included in a study of blood T cell repertoires in COVID-19. Background on the study: PBMCs, B-cell-depleted T cells, or T cells provided the cDNA or gDNA that made up the material.

Authors' analysis steps: Reference gene primer amplification yielded estimated nucleated cell counts. TCRdb keeps only in-frame clones here, not all; method: immunoSEQ multiplex PCR. The V and J calls and clone size are taken from that table; D and trimming were inferred from the DNA. The sample carries roughly 180,000 clones, around 95% recorded once. The chain couples TRBV18 to TRBJ1-4; D is uncertain. The sequence was obtained from a man between 25 and 39 years old with COVID-19, enrolled during active disease. Sequenced input: peripheral blood. This chain's CDR3 is CASRGMIATNEKLFF. For the CDR3, the DNA is TGTGCCAGCCGGGGTATGATTGCAACTAATGAAAAACTGTTTTTT.